This TCR beta chain comes out of a study of beta chain features in type 1 diabetes. Points from the study as a whole: Shortening of TCRB CDR3s, moderate but significant, appeared in all four CD4+ subsets of Type 1 diabetes patients.

With regard to this clone: What it recognizes is unknown.

V was trimmed by 6 bases and J by 2 bases, leaving 10 bases between them. Germline V CDR1 and CDR2: WNHNN, SYGVQD (reference sequence). The CDR3 runs 13 residues. The sequenced template was cDNA made from the entire isolated RNA. The data were produced by immunoSEQ multiplex PCR, yet TCRdb's version contains in-frame clones alone and is incomplete. The data contain 100,000 to 150,000 clones, 15% to 20% of them seen just once; the ten biggest clones take up 2% to 3%. The chain joins TRBV10-1 to TRBJ1-1; D not resolved. This receptor was obtained from a man younger than 35 with type 1 diabetes. Material: central memory CD4+ T cells from blood. The CDR3, as DNA: TGCGCCAGCAGCGGCAGGAGAAACACTGAAGCTTTCTTT. This translates into CASSGRRNTEAFF.